Listed here are 8 T cell receptor beta chains from one sample, sequenced in a study of blood T cell repertoires in COVID-19. The repertoire was sequenced with immunoSEQ multiplex PCR; TCRdb's copy has only in-frame clones and lacks some. There are about 210,000 clones in the sample; approximately 90% occur only once, and 1% to 1.5% lies in the top ten. Sample: peripheral blood. Every receptor here comes from a man aged 25-45 years with acute or convalescent COVID-19.

The chain uses TRBV6-6 and TRBJ2-7; TRBD1 matches 7 bases. This CDR3 spans 14 amino acids. The germline gives CDR1 MNHNY, CDR2 SVGAGI (reference sequence). J gave up 2 bases and V 4 bases, and 5 bases lay outside the gene matches. Here the CDR3 reads CASSSPQGAYEQYF. CDR3 nucleotides: TGTGCCAGCAGTTCCCCGCAGGGGGCCTACGAGCAGTACTTC.

The J gene is TRBJ2-7, the V gene TRBV19; D gene ambiguous. The ends were cut back, 3 bases at V and 6 bases at J, with 12 bases in the middle. Germline V lookup: CDR1 LNHDA, CDR2 SQIVND (reference sequence). This CDR3 region has 13 residues. As DNA, the CDR3 is TGTGCCAGTAGTATCATTTCTGGCCGCGAGCAGTACTTC. This gives the protein CASSIISGREQYF. Full variable domain (missing parts from reference TRBV19 and TRBJ2-7): DGGITQSPKYLFRKEGQNVTLSCEQNLNHDAMYWYRQDPGQGLRLIYYSQIVNDFQKGDIAEGYSVSREKKESFPLTVTSAQKNPTAFYLCASSIISGREQYFGPGTRLTVT.

The chain employs TRBV7-9 and TRBJ1-3; unclear D gene. V lost 5 bases to trimming and J lost 2 bases, with 13 bases between them. Germline CDR1 and CDR2: SEHNR and FQNEAQ (reference sequence). This CDR3 spans 15 amino acids. The CDR3 region has the DNA TGTGCCAGCAGCACCGAGGTGGTGGCTGGAAACACCATATATTTT. As protein: CASSTEVVAGNTIYF.

This clone was counted a single time. This rearrangement joins TRBV5-8 to TRBJ2-1, with 10 bases aligning to TRBD1. Germline values: CDR1 SGHTS, CDR2 YDEGEE. Germline trimming cut 3 bases from V and 6 bases from J; bases unmatched to any gene: 9. The CDR3 spans 16 residues. The CDR3 DNA is TGTGCCAGCAGCTCCCCCGGGACAGGGGCCGTCAATGAGCAGTTCTTC. Its translation: CASSSPGTGAVNEQFF.

The V call is TRBV7-8, the J call TRBJ1-2, with a possible D match to TRBD1 (5 bases). Between the trimmed V and J ends, which lost 5 bases and 6 bases, there was a span of 13 bases. Germline V gene data show CDR1 as SGHVS and CDR2 as FQNEAQ. This CDR3 region has 13 residues. CDR3 residues: CASSQVGGNGYTF. DNA of the CDR3: TGTGCCAGCAGCCAAGTGGGGGGAAATGGCTACACCTTC.

V is TRBV29-1 and J is TRBJ1-2; 10 bases agree with TRBD1. V gave up 0 bases and J gave up 5 bases; unmatched junction bases: 9. Germline V gene data show CDR1 as SQVTM and CDR2 as ANQGSEA. CDR3 size: 16 residues. The CDR3, as DNA: TGCAGCGTTGAAGAGGGGGGGACAGGGGAACTTTATGGCTACACCTTC. Translated: CSVEEGGTGELYGYTF.

The chain couples TRBV7-9 to TRBJ2-2, with 14 bases aligning to TRBD2. The J segment lost 7 bases and the V segment lost 4 bases, leaving 5 bases of the junction unmatched. Germline V gene sequence: CDR1 SEHNR, CDR2 FQNEAQ (reference sequence). This CDR3 has 16 residues. CDR3 sequence reads: CASSSGTSGSVGELFF. The CDR3 nucleotides are TGTGCCAGCAGCTCCGGGACTAGCGGGAGTGTCGGGGAGCTGTTTTTT.

The chain uses TRBV7-6 and TRBJ1-5, with a possible D match to TRBD1 (6 bases). Germline V CDR1 and CDR2: SGHVS, FNYEAQ. The ends were cut back, 1 base at V and 4 bases at J, with 11 bases in the middle. The CDR3 covers 15 residues. The CDR3 protein is CASSLDGQINQPQHF. In DNA form, the CDR3 reads TGTGCCAGCAGCTTAGACGGACAGATAAATCAGCCCCAGCATTTT.